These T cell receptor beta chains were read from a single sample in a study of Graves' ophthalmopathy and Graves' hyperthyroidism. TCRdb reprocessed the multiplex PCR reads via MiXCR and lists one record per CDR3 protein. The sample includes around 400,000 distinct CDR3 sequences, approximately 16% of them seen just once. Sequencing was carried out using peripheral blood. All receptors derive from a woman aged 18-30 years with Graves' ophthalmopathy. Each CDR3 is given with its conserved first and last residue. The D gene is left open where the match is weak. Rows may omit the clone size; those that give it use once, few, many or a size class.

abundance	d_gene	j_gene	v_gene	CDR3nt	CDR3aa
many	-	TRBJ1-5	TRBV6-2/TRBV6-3	TGTGCCAGCTGGCAGGGGCTACTAATTAGCAATCAGCCCCAGCATTTT	CASWQGLLISNQPQHF
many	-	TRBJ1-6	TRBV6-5	TGTGCCAGCCTTCCACGGGGGGGGAAGGTTAATTCACCCCTCCACTTT	CASLPRGGKVNSPLHF
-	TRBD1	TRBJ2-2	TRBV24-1	TGTGCCACCAGTCGACAGGGGGCAGGCGGGGAGCTGTTTTTT	CATSRQGAGGELFF
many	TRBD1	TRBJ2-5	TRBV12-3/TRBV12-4	TGTGCCAGCAGTTTAGCTGGACAGGGGTCAAGAGGGACCCAGTACTTC	CASSLAGQGSRGTQYF
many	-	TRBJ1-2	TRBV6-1	TGTGCCACCCGCAGGGCACACAGTATATATGGCTACACCTTC	CATRRAHSIYGYTF
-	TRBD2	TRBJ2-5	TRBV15	TGTGCCACCAGCAGAGTCCTGACGTTGGTAGCGGGAGACGAAGAGACCCAGTACTTC	CATSRVLTLVAGDEETQYF
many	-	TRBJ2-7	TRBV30	TGTGCCTGGAGTGAGCGATACGAGCAGTACTTC	CAWSERYEQYF
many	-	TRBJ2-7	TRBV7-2	TGTGCCAGCAGCCTGGGGACTTTCTACGAGCAGTACTTC	CASSLGTFYEQYF
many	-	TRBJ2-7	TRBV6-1	TGTGCCAGCAGTGAAACATCATCCCCCTGGGTCTACGAGCAGTACTTC	CASSETSSPWVYEQYF
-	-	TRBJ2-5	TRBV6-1	TGTGCCAGCTACACAATTAGAGGAACAGGACAAGAGACCCAGTACTTC	CASYTIRGTGQETQYF
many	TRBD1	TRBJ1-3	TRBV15	TGTGCCACCAGCAGAGGACAGGGGAACTCTGGAAACACCATATATTTT	CATSRGQGNSGNTIYF
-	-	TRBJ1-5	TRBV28	TGTGCCAGCAGCACCTCAGAGGCAGGGAGTCTGGGCCAGCCCCAGCATTTT	CASSTSEAGSLGQPQHF
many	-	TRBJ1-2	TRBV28	TGTGCCAGCATAGGGAGGATCTATGGCTACACCTTC	CASIGRIYGYTF
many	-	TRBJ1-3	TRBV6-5	TGTGCCAGCAGTTCCCCGGCCTCTGGAAACACCATATATTTT	CASSSPASGNTIYF
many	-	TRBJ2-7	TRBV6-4	TGTGCCAGCACTACGGGATACCCCTACGAGCAGTACTTC	CASTTGYPYEQYF
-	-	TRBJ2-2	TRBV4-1	TGCGCCAGCAGCCCCCCCCCGGGAACCGCGAACACCGGGGAGCTGTTTTTT	CASSPPPGTANTGELFF
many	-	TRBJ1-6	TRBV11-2	TGTGCCAGCAGCCCAGGGGTGGGGGGTTCACCCCTCCACTTT	CASSPGVGGSPLHF
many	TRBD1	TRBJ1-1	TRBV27	TGTGCCAGCACCCCGAGTCCCGGCGACAGGGACACTGAAGCTTTCTTT	CASTPSPGDRDTEAFF
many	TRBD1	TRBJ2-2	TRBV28	TGTGCCAGCAGTGGGACAGGGGGCCGAACCGGGGAGCTGTTTTTT	CASSGTGGRTGELFF
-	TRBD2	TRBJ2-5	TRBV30	TGTGCCTGGAGTGTGCGCGGGAGGCTCCAAGAGACCCAGTACTTC	CAWSVRGRLQETQYF
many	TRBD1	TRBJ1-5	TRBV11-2	TGTGCCAGCAGCCCCCTCGGGACAGGGGCTAGCAATCAGCCCCAGCATTTT	CASSPLGTGASNQPQHF
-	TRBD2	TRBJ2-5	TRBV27	TGTGCCAGCAGCCGCGGGGGTCGGGCCACACCTCCCGCAGAGACCCAGTACTTC	CASSRGGRATPPAETQYF
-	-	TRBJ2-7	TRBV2	TGTGCCAGCAGTGAAAGTCCCCTCCTGAGCTCCTACGAGCAGTACTTC	CASSESPLLSSYEQYF
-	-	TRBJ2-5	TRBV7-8	TGTGCCAGCAGCCAGCTAGCGAACCCCGACAGGGAGTACTTC	CASSQLANPDREYF
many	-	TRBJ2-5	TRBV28	TGTGCCAGCAGACCACGGGTGGGAGAGACCCAGTACTTC	CASRPRVGETQYF
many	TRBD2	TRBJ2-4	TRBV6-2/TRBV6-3	TGTGCCAGCACCAAAACCACGACTAGCGGGAGATTGGCCAAAAACATTCAGTACTTC	CASTKTTTSGRLAKNIQYF
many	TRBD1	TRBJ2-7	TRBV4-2	TGTGCCAGCAGCCAAGTACCGGGACAGGGTGTATACGAGCAGTACTTC	CASSQVPGQGVYEQYF
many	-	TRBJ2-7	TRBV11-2	TGTGCCAGCAGCACCATCCTGGGGGGGCACTACGAGCAGTACTTC	CASSTILGGHYEQYF
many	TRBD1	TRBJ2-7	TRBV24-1	TGTGCCACCAGTGCCGGGACAGGATCCTACGAGCAGTACTTC	CATSAGTGSYEQYF
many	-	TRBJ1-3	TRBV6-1	TGTGCCAGCACAGACAGTTTCTCTGGAAACACCATATATTTT	CASTDSFSGNTIYF
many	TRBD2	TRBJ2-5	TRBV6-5	TGTGCCAGCAGTTACTCGACGACCGGGGGGTCGGGAGAGACCCAGTACTTC	CASSYSTTGGSGETQYF
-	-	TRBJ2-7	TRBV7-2	TGTGCCAGCAGCTTAGGGTCAGGGCCCTACTACGAGCAGTACTTC	CASSLGSGPYYEQYF
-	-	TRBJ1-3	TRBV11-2	TGTGCCAGCAGCTTCCCTTCCGGGTTCTCTGGAAACACCATATATTTT	CASSFPSGFSGNTIYF
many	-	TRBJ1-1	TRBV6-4	TGTGCCAGCAGCCATGCGCAGGCCAAGGGGCCAGGCACTGAAGCTTTCTTT	CASSHAQAKGPGTEAFF
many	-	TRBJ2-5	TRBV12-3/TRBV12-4	TGTGCCAGCAGTCCCCCGGGGAAGACCCAGTACTTC	CASSPPGKTQYF
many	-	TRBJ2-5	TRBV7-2	TGTGCCAGCAGCCGTTCCAAAGAGACCCAGTACTTC	CASSRSKETQYF
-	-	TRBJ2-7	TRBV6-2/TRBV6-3	TGTGCCAGCAGTTACTCAGGACATTTGTCCTACGAGCAGTACTTC	CASSYSGHLSYEQYF
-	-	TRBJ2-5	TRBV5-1	TGCGCCTCTAGTGGGGGTATACGAGAGACCCAGTACTTC	CASSGGIRETQYF
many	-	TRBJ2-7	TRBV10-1	TGCGCCAGCAGTGCCGGGACCCCTGAGAAGTACTTC	CASSAGTPEKYF
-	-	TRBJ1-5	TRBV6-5	TGTGCCAGCAGTTACTCGAGTAAACAGCCCCAGCATTTT	CASSYSSKQPQHF
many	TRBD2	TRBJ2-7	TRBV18	TGTGCCAGCTCACCTGTAGCGGGAGGGAGGTCCTACGAGCAGTACTTC	CASSPVAGGRSYEQYF
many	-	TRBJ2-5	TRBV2	TGTGCCAGCAAAGTTCTCTCAGAGACCCAGTACTTC	CASKVLSETQYF
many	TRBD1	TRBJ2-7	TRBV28	TGTGCCAGCAACGGACAGGTTGATGATCTCGCCTACGAGCAGTACTTC	CASNGQVDDLAYEQYF
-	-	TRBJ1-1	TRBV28	TGTGCCAGCACGGGGGCGGCTGAAGCTTTCTTT	CASTGAAEAFF
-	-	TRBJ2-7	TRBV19	TGTGCCAGTAGTATGGGGGCCGGGACCTACGAGCAGTACTTC	CASSMGAGTYEQYF
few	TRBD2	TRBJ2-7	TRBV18	TGTGCCAGCTCACCACCGGTCACTAGCGGGAACTCCTACGAGCAGTACTTC	CASSPPVTSGNSYEQYF
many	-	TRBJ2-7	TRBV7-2	TGTGCCAGCAGCTTATGGGCCTACGAGCAGTACTTC	CASSLWAYEQYF
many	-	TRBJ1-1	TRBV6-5	TGTGCCAGCAGTCCAGAGAGCACCAGGGACACTGAAGCTTTCTTT	CASSPESTRDTEAFF
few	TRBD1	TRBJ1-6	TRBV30	TGTGCCTGGACCTCTTGGACAGGGGGGTCACCCCTCCACTTT	CAWTSWTGGSPLHF
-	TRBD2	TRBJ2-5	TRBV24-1	TGTGCCACCAGTGATCGACTAGCGGGAGACATGGAGACCCAGTACTTC	CATSDRLAGDMETQYF
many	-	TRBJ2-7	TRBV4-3	TGCGCCAGCAGCCAGGCCACTAGAAGCTACGAGCAGTACTTC	CASSQATRSYEQYF
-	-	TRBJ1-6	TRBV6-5	TGTGCCAGCAGTTTGGGACGTCGTAATTCACCCCTCCACTTT	CASSLGRRNSPLHF
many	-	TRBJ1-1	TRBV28	TGTGCCAGCAGCACAGGTCTAGGTGAAGCTTTCTTT	CASSTGLGEAFF
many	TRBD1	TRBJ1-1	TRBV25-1	TGTGCCAGCAGTCCCGACAGGGGGCTAGGTAACACTGAAGCTTTCTTT	CASSPDRGLGNTEAFF
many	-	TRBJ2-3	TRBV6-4	TGTGCCACCCAGGAGGGGGAGGGCCTATCAGGAAGAAAGGCAGATACGCAGTATTTT	CATQEGEGLSGRKADTQYF
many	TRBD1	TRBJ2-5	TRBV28	TGTGCCAGCAGTTCCGGGACAGGCCAAGAGACCCAGTACTTC	CASSSGTGQETQYF
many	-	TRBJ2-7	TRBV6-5	TGTGCCAGCAAGGGGGGCCAATCCTACGAGCAGTACTTC	CASKGGQSYEQYF